This T cell receptor (beta chain) was obtained from a study of identical twins. TCRdb re-called the 5' RACE reads with MiXCR, one entry per CDR3 protein. The repertoire has some 690,000 distinct CDR3 sequences, around 20% of them found once; the top ten carry 4% to 5.5%. Germline V gives CDR1 DFQATT, CDR2 SNEGSKA (reference sequence). Trimming removed 7 bases at V and 5 bases at J, with 21 bases between. This CDR3 spans 14 amino acids. Remarks on this clonotype: Its antigen is undetermined.

General study points: Models underestimated TCR alpha sharing (out-of-frame) in monozygotic twins.

These data are also associated with another study on T cells expressing NK-cell markers. That report adds: There were seven HCMV-seropositive donors and one seronegative donor among the eight sequenced. These clonotypes, the leaders elsewhere, also led the CD3+CD56-NKG2C+ fraction in a handful of donors.

The chain carries TRBV20-1 and TRBJ2-7, with a tentative D call TRBD1 (5 bases). The specimen sequenced was PBMCs. The TCR was taken from a woman aged 18-29 years in good health. The CDR3, as DNA: TGCAGTGGAAGCAGGGCCTATGATAAGGACGAGCAGTACTTC. Encoded protein: CSGSRAYDKDEQYF.